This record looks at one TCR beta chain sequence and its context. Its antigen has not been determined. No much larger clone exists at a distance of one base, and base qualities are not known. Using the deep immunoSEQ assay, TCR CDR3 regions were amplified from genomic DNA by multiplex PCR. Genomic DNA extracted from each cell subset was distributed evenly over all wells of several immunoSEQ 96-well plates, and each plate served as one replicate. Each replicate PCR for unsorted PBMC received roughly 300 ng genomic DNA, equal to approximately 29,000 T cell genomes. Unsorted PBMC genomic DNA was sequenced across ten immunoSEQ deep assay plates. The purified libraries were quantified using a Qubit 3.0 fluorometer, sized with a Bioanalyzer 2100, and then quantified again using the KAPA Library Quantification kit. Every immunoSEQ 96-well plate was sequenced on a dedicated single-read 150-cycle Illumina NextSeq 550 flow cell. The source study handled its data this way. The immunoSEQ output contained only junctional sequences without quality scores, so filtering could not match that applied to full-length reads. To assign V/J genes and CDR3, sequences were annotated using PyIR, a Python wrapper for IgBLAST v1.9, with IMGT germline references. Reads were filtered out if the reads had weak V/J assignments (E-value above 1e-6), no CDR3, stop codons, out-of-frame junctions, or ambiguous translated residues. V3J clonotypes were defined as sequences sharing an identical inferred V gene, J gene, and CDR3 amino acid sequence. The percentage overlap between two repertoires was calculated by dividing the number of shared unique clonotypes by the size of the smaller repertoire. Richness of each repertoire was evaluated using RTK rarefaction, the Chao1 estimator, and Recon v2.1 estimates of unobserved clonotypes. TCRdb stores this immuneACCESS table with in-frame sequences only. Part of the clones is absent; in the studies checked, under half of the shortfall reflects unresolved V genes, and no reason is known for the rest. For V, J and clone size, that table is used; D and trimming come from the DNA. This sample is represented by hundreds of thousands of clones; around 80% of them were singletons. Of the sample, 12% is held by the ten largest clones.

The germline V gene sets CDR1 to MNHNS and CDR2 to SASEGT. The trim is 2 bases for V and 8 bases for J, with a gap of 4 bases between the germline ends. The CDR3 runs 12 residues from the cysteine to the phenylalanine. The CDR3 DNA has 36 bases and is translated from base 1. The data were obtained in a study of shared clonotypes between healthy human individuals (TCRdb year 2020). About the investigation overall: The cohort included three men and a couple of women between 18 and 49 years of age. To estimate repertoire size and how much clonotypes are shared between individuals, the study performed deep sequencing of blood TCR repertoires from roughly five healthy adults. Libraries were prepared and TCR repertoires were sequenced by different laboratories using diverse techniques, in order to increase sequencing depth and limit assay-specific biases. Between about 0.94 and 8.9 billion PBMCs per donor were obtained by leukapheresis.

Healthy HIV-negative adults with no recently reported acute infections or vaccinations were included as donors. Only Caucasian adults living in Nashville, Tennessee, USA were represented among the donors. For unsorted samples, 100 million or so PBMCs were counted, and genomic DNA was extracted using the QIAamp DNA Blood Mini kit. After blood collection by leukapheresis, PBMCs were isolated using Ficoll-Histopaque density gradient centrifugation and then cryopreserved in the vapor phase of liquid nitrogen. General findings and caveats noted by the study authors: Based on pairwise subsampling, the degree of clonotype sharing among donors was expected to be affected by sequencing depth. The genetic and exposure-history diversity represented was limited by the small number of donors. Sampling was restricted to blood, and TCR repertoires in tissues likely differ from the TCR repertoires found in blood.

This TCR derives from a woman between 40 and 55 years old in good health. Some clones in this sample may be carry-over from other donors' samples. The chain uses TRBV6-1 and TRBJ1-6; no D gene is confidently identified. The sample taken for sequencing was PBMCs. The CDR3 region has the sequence CASSESDSPLHF. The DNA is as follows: TGTGCCAGCAGTGAAAGTGATTCACCCCTCCACTTT.